These T cell receptor beta chains were read from a single sample in a study of Ad26.COV2.S vaccination and SARS-CoV-2 variants. Measured with immunoSEQ multiplex PCR; TCRdb has only the in-frame clones, and not every one. The data contain fewer than 300,000 clones, around 87% of them singletons. The sample here was peripheral blood, taken in a trial of Ad26.COV2.S vaccine versus placebo. The receptors derive from a person between 18 and 59 years old who received the Ad26.COV2.S COVID-19 vaccine or a placebo. CDR3s include the opening cysteine and the closing phenylalanine or tryptophan. The order of the fields is V gene, J gene, D gene, CDR3 DNA, CDR3 protein. A D gene is named only where the DNA matches it firmly.

>TRBV2|TRBJ1-5|TRBD1
TGTGCCAGCAGTGAGACAGGGGCCGGTCAGCCCCAGCATTTT
CASSETGAGQPQHF
>TRBV5-4|TRBJ2-5|TRBD1
TGTGCCAGCAGCCCACCCGACAGGGGAGAGACCCAGTACTTC
CASSPPDRGETQYF
>TRBV19|TRBJ1-5|-
TGTGCCAGTAGTATAAAAACGGACTACAGCAATCAGCCCCAGCATTTT
CASSIKTDYSNQPQHF
>TRBV7-2|TRBJ2-1|TRBD2
TGTGCCAGCAGCCCCCAAGCGGGGGGGAATGAGCAGTTCTTC
CASSPQAGGNEQFF
>TRBV5-4|TRBJ1-2|-
TGTGCCAGCAGCTTGGGAGTGGCCAGGAGAAACTATGGCTACACCTTC
CASSLGVARRNYGYTF
>TRBV6-5|TRBJ2-3|-
TGTGCCACCTCCAGGAGGGTATACACAGATACGCAGTATTTT
CATSRRVYTDTQYF
>TRBV7-5|TRBJ2-7|-
TGTGTCAGAAGCTTCCTCCCTCTTCTGACTAGCGGGACTACGGGGAGTGAGCAGTACTTC
CVRSFLPLLTSGTTGSEQYF
>TRBV24-1|TRBJ1-1|-
TGTGCCACCAGCCGGTGGGGGGATATGAACACTGAAGCTTTCTTT
CATSRWGDMNTEAFF
>TRBV5-1|TRBJ1-4|-
TGCGCCAGCAGCTTGTCAGGTCGGACGCAGGAAAAACTGTTTTTT
CASSLSGRTQEKLFF
>TRBV5-4|TRBJ1-2|-
TGTGCCAGCAGCTTGGTTCATCAGGGTAACTATGGCTACACCTTC
CASSLVHQGNYGYTF